The rows below give T cell receptor beta chains drawn from one sample of a study of blood T cell repertoires in COVID-19. Using immunoSEQ multiplex PCR, the repertoire was profiled, and TCRdb retains in-frame clones only, with some absent. Of 150,000 to 200,000 clones in the sample, about 90% were seen once. Input material: peripheral blood. The receptors come from a man aged 60 to 69 with active or convalescent COVID-19. Both conserved end residues are part of each CDR3. D genes are given only for firm matches. Some rows have no size entry. The others give once, few or many, or a class for an expanded clone.

>NA|TRBV5-1|NA|TRBJ2-5
TGCGCCAGCAGGGCGGGTCAAGAGACCCAGTACTTC
CASRAGQETQYF
>NA|TRBV7-9|NA|TRBJ2-4
TGTGCCAGCAGCTTCGGAGGGTCAAACATTCAGTACTTC
CASSFGGSNIQYF
>NA|TRBV5-1|NA|TRBJ2-3
TGCGCCAGCAGCTTGGGGATAGCGGGCACAGATACGCAGTATTTT
CASSLGIAGTDTQYF
>NA|TRBV11-2|NA|TRBJ2-3
TGTGCCAGCAGCTTGACCCCGACAGGAGGCCCTAGCACAGATACGCAGTATTTT
CASSLTPTGGPSTDTQYF
>TRBD2|TRBV11-2|NA|TRBJ2-5
TGTGCCAGCAGTACTCAGCGGGGGATGCAGACCCAGTACTTC
CASSTQRGMQTQYF
>NA|TRBV2|NA|TRBJ2-1
TGTGCCAGCAGTGTCATGGCGGGGTCCTACAATGAGCAGTTCTTC
CASSVMAGSYNEQFF
>NA|TRBV11-1|NA|TRBJ2-7
TGTGCCAGCAGCTTACAGGGTAACGAGCAGTACTTC
CASSLQGNEQYF
>TRBD1|TRBV6-5|NA|TRBJ1-2
TGTGCCAGCAGTACGACAGGGGGCAGGAACTATGGCTACACCTTC
CASSTTGGRNYGYTF
>NA|TRBV19|NA|TRBJ2-7
TGTGCCAGTAGTGCGACAGCCTCCTACGAGCAGTACTTC
CASSATASYEQYF
>NA|TRBV7-8|few|TRBJ2-5
TGTGCCAGCTTCCCCCTTTTGGGGCCGCAAGAGACCCAGTACTTC
CASFPLLGPQETQYF
>TRBD1|TRBV10-1|few|TRBJ1-6
TGCGCCAGCAGGACTCACAGGGGCCCCTATAATTCACCCCTCCACTTT
CASRTHRGPYNSPLHF
>TRBD1|TRBV4-1|NA|TRBJ2-7
TGCGCCAGCAGCCGTAAATCCCCGGGACAGGCTCCCTACGAGCAGTACTTC
CASSRKSPGQAPYEQYF
>NA|TRBV12-3/TRBV12-4|NA|TRBJ1-5
TGTGCCAGCAGTGGGGAGACTAATCAGCCCCAGCATTTT
CASSGETNQPQHF
>NA|TRBV5-1|NA|TRBJ2-7
TGCGCCAGCAGCTTGGGGAACGGGTTTGGGGAGCAGTACTTC
CASSLGNGFGEQYF
>NA|TRBV3-1/TRBV3-2|NA|TRBJ2-7
TGTGCCAGCAGCCAACTCCCTGGGGCGTTTGACGAGCAGTACTTC
CASSQLPGAFDEQYF
>TRBD2|TRBV5-1|NA|TRBJ2-1
TGCGCCAGCAGCTTTAGCGGGGGGGCCCGTGATGAGCAGTTCTTC
CASSFSGGARDEQFF
>TRBD2|TRBV10-3|NA|TRBJ2-7
TGTGCCATCAGGCTGAGCGGGGGGGCCCACGAGCAGTACTTC
CAIRLSGGAHEQYF
>NA|TRBV6-5|NA|TRBJ1-1
TGTGCCAGCAGTTACAATGAGGCTGGTGAAGCTTTCTTT
CASSYNEAGEAFF
>NA|TRBV5-6|NA|TRBJ1-1
TGTGCCAGCACCGTGACAGGTCGGGGCACTGAAGCTTTCTTT
CASTVTGRGTEAFF
>NA|TRBV28|NA|TRBJ2-7
TGTGCCAGCAGTTTACAGGCTTTGGCCGAGCAGTACTTC
CASSLQALAEQYF
>TRBD1|TRBV5-3|NA|TRBJ1-3
TGTGCCAGAAGCCCGCCCAGGGGGTTTATGGGCTCGGACACCATATATTTT
CARSPPRGFMGSDTIYF
>TRBD2|TRBV7-6|few|TRBJ2-3
TGTGCCAGCAGCCTCATAGAAGCGTCTAGCGGGACGCATACGCAGTATTTT
CASSLIEASSGTHTQYF
>TRBD1|TRBV6-6|NA|TRBJ1-6
TGTGCCAGCAGTCCGGGACAGGGTGTAAATTCACCCCTCCACTTT
CASSPGQGVNSPLHF
>NA|TRBV2|NA|TRBJ1-5
TGTGCCAGCAGTGGGGGGGGAGGTAGGCAGCCCCAGCATTTT
CASSGGGGRQPQHF
>NA|TRBV11-3|NA|TRBJ1-1
TGTGCCAGCAGCTTGTACATGAACACTGAAGCTTTCTTT
CASSLYMNTEAFF
>TRBD2|TRBV7-2|NA|TRBJ2-1
TGTGCCAGCAGCCCAGGGGCGGGGGGTGAGCAGTTCTTC
CASSPGAGGEQFF
>TRBD1|TRBV19|NA|TRBJ1-6
TGTGCCAGTAGTGCCCGGGACAGGGATTCACCCCTCCACTTT
CASSARDRDSPLHF